In its sample, the clone carrying this T cell receptor (beta chain) is medium-sized. This record belongs to a study of radiotherapy plus CTLA-4 blockade in lung cancer. Study at large: Objective responses were recorded in around 18% of patients, with disease control recorded in about 29%.

This table comes from immunoSEQ multiplex PCR, and its TCRdb copy is limited to in-frame clones, with some not included. The table lists under 65,000 clones, 70% to 85% of them singletons. The CDR3 runs to 13 residues. V dropped 2 bases and J dropped 10 bases, with 9 bases sitting between them. Germline CDR1 is SEHNR and CDR2 is FQNEAQ (reference sequence). Sequenced here: peripheral blood, sampled from a patient treated with radiotherapy plus ipilimumab. This receptor was obtained from a human donor with non-small cell lung cancer whose response to radiotherapy plus ipilimumab could not be evaluated. This sequence joins TRBV7-9 and TRBJ2-6; D possibly corresponds to TRBD1 (5 bases). As DNA, the CDR3 is TGTGCCAGCAGCTTAAGGACAAATAACGTCCTGACTTTC. Translating gives CASSLRTNNVLTF.